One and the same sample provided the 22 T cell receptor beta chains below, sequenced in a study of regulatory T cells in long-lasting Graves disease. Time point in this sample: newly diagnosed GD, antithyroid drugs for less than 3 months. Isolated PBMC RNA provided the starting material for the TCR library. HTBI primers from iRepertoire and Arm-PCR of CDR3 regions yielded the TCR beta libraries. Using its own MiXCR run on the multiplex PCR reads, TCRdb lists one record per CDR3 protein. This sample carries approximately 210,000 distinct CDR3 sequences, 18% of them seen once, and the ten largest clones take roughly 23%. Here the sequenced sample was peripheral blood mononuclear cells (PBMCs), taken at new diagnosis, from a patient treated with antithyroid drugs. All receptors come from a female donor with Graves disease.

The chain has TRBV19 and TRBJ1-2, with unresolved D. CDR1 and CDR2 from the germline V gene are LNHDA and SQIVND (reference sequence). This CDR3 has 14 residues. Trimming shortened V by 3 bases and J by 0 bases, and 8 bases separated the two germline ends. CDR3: CASSIYISNYGYTF. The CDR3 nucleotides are TGTGCCAGTAGTATCTACATCTCTAACTATGGCTACACCTTC.

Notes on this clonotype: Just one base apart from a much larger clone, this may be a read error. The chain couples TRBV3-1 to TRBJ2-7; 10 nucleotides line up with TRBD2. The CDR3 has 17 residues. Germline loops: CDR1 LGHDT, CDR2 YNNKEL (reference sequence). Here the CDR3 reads CASSPPWTSGPSYELYF. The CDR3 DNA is TGTGCCAGCAGCCCCCCCTGGACTAGCGGCCCCTCCTACGAGCTGTACTTC.

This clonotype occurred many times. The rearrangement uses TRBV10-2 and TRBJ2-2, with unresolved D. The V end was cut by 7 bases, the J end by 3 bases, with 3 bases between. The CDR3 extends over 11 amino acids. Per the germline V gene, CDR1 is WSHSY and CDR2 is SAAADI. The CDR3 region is CASKHTGELFF. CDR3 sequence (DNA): TGCGCCAGCAAGCACACCGGGGAGCTGTTTTTT.

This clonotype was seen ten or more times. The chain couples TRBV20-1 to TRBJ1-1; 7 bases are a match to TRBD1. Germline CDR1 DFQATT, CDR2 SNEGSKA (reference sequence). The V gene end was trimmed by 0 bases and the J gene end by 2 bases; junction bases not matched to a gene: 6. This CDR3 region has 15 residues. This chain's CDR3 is CSARDSGTANTEAFF. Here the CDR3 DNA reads TGCAGTGCTAGAGATTCCGGGACAGCAAACACTGAAGCTTTCTTT.

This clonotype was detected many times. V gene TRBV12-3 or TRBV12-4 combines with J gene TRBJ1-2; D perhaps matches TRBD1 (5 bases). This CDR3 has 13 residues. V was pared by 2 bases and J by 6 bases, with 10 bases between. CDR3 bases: TGTGCCAGCAGTTTAAGGGGCGTAGATGGCTACACCTTC. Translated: CASSLRGVDGYTF.

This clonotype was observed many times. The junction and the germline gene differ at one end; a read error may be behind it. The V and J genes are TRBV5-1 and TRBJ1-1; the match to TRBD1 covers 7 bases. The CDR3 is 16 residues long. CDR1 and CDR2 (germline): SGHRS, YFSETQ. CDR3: CASSLLQGNMNTEAFF. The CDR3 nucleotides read TGTGCCAGCAGCTTGTTACAGGGGAACATGAACACTGAAGCTTTCTTT.

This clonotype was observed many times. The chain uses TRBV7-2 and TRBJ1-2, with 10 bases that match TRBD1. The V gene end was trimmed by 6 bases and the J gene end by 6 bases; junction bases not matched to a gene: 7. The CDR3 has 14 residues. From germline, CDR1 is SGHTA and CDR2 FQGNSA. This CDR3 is CASRSGTGVDGYTF. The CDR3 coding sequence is TGTGCCAGCAGATCCGGGACAGGGGTGGATGGCTACACCTTC.

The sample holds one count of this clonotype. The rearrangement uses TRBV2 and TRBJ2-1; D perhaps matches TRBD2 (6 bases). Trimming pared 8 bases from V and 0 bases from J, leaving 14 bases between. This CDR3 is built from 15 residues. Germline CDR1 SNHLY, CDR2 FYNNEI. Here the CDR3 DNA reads TGTGCCAGCGTAAAAATCGGGAGCTCCTACAATGAGCAGTTCTTC. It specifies CASVKIGSSYNEQFF.

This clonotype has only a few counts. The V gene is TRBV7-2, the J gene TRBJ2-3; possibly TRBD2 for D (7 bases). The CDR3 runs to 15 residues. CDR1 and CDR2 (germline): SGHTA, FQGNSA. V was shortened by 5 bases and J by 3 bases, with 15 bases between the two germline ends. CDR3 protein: CASSPGGQGTDTQYF. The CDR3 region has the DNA TGTGCCAGCAGCCCCGGGGGGCAGGGGACAGATACGCAGTATTTT.

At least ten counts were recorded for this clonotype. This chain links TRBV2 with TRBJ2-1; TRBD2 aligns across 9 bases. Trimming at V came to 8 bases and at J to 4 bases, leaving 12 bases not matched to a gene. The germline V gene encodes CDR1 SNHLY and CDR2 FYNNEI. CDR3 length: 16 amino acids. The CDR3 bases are TGTGCCAGCCTAGGACTAGCGAGGCCGCTTTACAATGAGCAGTTCTTC. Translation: CASLGLARPLYNEQFF.

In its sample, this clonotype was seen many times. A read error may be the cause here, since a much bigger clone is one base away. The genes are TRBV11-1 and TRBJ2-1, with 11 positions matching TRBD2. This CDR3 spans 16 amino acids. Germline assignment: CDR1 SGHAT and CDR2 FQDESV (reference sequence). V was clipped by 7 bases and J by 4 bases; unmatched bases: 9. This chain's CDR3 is CASNSSLAGGYNEQFF. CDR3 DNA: TGTGCCAGCAACTCCTCTCTAGCGGGAGGTTACAATGAGCAGTTCTTC.

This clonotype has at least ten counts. DNA of the CDR3: TGCAGTGCTAGAGGAGGGGATATTGACGGGAGGAGCTCCTACGAGCAGTACTTC. Encoded protein: CSARGGDIDGRSSYEQYF. V gene TRBV20-1 combines with J gene TRBJ2-7; TRBD2 matches 7 bases. Germline V CDR1 and CDR2: DFQATT, SNEGSKA (reference sequence). J was trimmed by 0 bases and V by 1 base; bases with no gene match: 15. The CDR3 covers 18 residues.

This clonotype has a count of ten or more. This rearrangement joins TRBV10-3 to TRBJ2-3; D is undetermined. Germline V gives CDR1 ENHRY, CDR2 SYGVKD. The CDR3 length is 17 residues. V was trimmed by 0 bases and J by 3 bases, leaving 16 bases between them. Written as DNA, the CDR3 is TGTGCCATCAGTGAGTCGGTTGATGGTTATGGGACAGATACGCAGTATTTT. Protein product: CAISESVDGYGTDTQYF.

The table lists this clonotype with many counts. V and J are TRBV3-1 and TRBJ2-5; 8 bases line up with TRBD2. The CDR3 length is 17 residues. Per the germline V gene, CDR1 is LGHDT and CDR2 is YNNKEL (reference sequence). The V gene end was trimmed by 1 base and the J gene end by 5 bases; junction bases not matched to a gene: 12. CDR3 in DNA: TGTGCCAGCAGCCAAGTCGGGATAGCGGGAACAGGGGAGACCCAGTACTTC. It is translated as CASSQVGIAGTGETQYF.

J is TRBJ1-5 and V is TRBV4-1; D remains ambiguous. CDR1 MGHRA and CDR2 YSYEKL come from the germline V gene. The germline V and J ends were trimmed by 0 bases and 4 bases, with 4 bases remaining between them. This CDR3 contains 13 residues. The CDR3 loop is CASSQDGNQPQHF. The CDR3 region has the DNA TGCGCCAGCAGCCAAGATGGGAATCAGCCCCAGCATTTT.

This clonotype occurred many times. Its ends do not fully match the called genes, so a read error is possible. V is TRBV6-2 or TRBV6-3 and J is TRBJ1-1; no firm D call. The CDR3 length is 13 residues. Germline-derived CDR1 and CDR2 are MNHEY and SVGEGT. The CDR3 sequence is CASSQDAGTEASF. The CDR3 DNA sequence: TGTGCCAGCAGTCAAGACGCCGGCACTGAAGCTTCCTTT.

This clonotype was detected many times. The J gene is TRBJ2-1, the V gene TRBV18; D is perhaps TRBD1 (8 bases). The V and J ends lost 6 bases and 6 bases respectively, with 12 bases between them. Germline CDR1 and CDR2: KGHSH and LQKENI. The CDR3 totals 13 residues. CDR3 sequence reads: CASSHRGGNEQFF. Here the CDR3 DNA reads TGTGCCAGCTCGCACAGGGGGGGCAATGAGCAGTTCTTC.

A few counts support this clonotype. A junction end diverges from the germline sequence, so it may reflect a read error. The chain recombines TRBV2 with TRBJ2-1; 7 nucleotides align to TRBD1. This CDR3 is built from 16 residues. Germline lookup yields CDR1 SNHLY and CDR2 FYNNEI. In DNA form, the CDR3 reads TGTGCCAGCAGTATCAAACAGGGGACGGCCTACAATGAGCAGTCCTTC. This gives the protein CASSIKQGTAYNEQSF.

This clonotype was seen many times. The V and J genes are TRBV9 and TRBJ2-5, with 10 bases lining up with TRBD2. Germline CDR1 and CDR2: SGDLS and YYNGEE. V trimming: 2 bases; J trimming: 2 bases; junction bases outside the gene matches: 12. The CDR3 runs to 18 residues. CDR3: CASSVQVPGLAQQETQYF. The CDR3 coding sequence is TGTGCCAGCAGCGTGCAAGTCCCGGGACTAGCGCAACAAGAGACCCAGTACTTC.

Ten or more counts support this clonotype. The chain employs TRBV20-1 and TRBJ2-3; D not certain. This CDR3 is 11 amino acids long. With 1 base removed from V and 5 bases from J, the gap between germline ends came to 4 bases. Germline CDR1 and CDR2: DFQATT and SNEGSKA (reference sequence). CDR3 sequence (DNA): TGCAGTGCTAGAGCGGTAGATACGCAGTATTTT. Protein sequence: CSARAVDTQYF.

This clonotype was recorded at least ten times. CDR3 residues: CAYRDIRSSGNTIYF. CDR3 nucleotide sequence: TGTGCCTACAGGGACATCCGAAGCTCTGGAAACACCATATATTTT. The chain is built from TRBV30 and TRBJ1-3; possible D gene TRBD1, 6 bases. In germline, CDR1 is GTSNPN, CDR2 SVGIG (reference sequence). The CDR3 covers 15 residues. The V and J ends lost 7 bases and 0 bases respectively, with 16 bases between them.

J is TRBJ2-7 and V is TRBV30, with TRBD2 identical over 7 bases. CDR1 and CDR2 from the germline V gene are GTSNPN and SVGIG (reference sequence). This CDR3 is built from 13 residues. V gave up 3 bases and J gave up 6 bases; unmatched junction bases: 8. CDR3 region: CAWRRRGGFEQYF. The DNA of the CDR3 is TGTGCCTGGAGGCGCCGGGGAGGGTTCGAGCAGTACTTC.